Detailed here is one TCR beta chain. Only a few counts were recorded for this clone. Its recognized antigen is unknown. Base-call qualities are not available, and no considerably larger clone is one nucleotide away. Receptor libraries were prepared by the immunoSEQ multiplex PCR assay. A mixture of 60 forward primers for TCR Vbeta segments and 13 reverse primers for TCR Jbeta segments was used in the multiplex PCR. The CDR3 region of rearranged TCR beta genes was amplified from genomic DNA with a multiplex PCR assay. The amplified TCR beta libraries were sequenced on the Illumina HiSeq System as 87-base-pair reads. As for how the authors treated the data: A later analysis tallied tens of millions of unique TCR beta chains across the 666 repertoires, and approximately 9.9 million of those chains were shared by two or more donors. To remove PCR and sequencing errors, raw reads were error-corrected and collapsed into unique sequences using a nearest-neighbor algorithm that merged closely related sequences. To assign V, D and J gene segments, CDR3 sequences were aligned to IMGT reference sequences. For a sequence to be retained, at least a six-nucleotide match to both a V gene segment and a J gene segment was required. Rearrangements were called productive when the CDR3 lacked stop codons and stayed in frame with V and J; all others were non-productive. Following IMGT convention, CDR3 was defined as the stretch from the second conserved V-encoded cysteine to the conserved J-encoded phenylalanine. The earlier analysis of some 580 of the donors excluded any sequence lacking an unambiguous match to a single V gene segment. An earlier analysis of approximately 590 of the donors called V segments functional above 56.7% productive rearrangements and segregating when the between-donor standard deviation exceeded 5%. A statistical classification framework was built for diagnosing cytomegalovirus status from the catalog of TCR beta chain sequences. In a later analysis, TCR nucleotide sequences were compared against IMGT/GENE-DB human TR gene sequences so that V and J genes could be assigned. The TCRdist pipeline was used in a later analysis to assign CDR3 sequences and most-parsimonious VDJ recombination scenarios. A later analysis defined each TCR beta chain by its CDR3 amino acid sequence plus V-gene family, and excluded reads lacking a unique V-gene family. A later analysis removed over 500 highly shared, low-generation-probability nucleotide sequences to deal with suspected cross-contamination and a sequencing artifact. In a later analysis, a clonal expansion index for each public chain was calculated from normalized within-repertoire ranks of inferred template counts. In a later analysis, generation probabilities were computed with a VDJ recombination model fitted to out-of-frame rearrangements, and the resulting probabilities were checked against IGoR. In a later analysis, hypergeometric tests were used to score TCR-TCR, TCR-HLA and TCR-CMV co-occurrence, with a repertoire-size bias correction applied to TCR pairs. A later analysis estimated false discovery rates by permuting HLA or CMV assignments 20 times. In a later analysis, co-occurring TCRs were grouped using DBSCAN, and TCRdist sequence similarity was added for clustering within HLA-allele-positive subsets. Repertoires with fewer than 30,000 or more than 120,000 public chains were left out of co-occurrence clustering, as were about 5 repertoires with anomalous nucleotide sharing. The table was pulled from immuneACCESS by TCRdb, which kept in-frame rearrangements only. Such tables lose some clones; where checked, under half of the loss comes from unresolved V genes, and the rest has no known cause. V and J calls and clone size follow that table, whereas D and trimming were derived from the DNA. This sample gives tens of thousands of clones in total; 70% to 85% of them show up just once. Jointly, the top ten make up under 4% of the sample.

CDR1 and CDR2 were assigned from the germline V gene as SGHTA and FQGTGA. V loses 5 bases at its end and J loses 7 bases; junction bases beyond the gene matches: 4. The CDR3, from cysteine to phenylalanine, totals 13 residues. Just CDR3 DNA is preserved here, 39 bases in frame from base 1. This specimen belongs to a study of cytomegalovirus exposure and HLA in healthy donors listed by TCRdb under 2017. About the investigation overall: In an earlier analysis of 587 of the donors, around 300 Gb of sequence data and 100 million or so unique TCR beta sequences from some 170 million T cells were reported. An early release that covered roughly 600 HLA-typed donors contained about 300 gigabases of sequencing data and approximately 85 million unique TCR sequences. In a later genetic analysis, genome-wide SNP genotypes for about three fifths of the roughly 670 donors were used, and that subset was treated as a discovery cohort. Across roughly 420 genotyped donors of the cohort, an average of about 250,000 unique TCR beta nucleotide sequences per donor were sequenced, and approximately 19% of those sequences were non-productive. Donor age, sex, ethnicity and CMV serostatus were compiled together with the repertoire data. To predict cytomegalovirus infection status, the study combined high-throughput TCR immunosequencing, statistical association of individual TCRs with disease status, and machine learning. The T cell repertoires of under 750 subjects were profiled by immunosequencing and related to cytomegalovirus serostatus. To decide whether each TCR beta V gene segment behaved as functional or pseudogenic, an earlier analysis of approximately 620 of the donors relied on high-throughput TCR beta sequencing. Among the approximately 400 genotyped donors, approximately 77% belonged to the genetic ancestry cluster associated with self-reported Caucasian donors. A separate validation cohort of roughly 130 different subjects was used in addition to the approximately 700-subject first cohort. HLA typing covered class I and class II loci at four-digit resolution. Every repertoire in the discovery cohort had been generated on one and the same sequencing platform. A later analysis re-analyzed previously published TCR beta repertoires from about 730 donors and added high-resolution HLA genotyping to study TCR occurrence patterns. The later analysis used no new phenotypic data to find candidate immune exposures, relying instead on TCR beta sequences and their occurrence across donors. The number of typed donors differed by locus: about 620-640 for A, B, C, DRB1 and DQB1; 522 for DQA1; 606 for DPA1; and approximately 450 for DPB1. About five DR-DQ haplotypes were treated as single units for association and clustering because of strong linkage in the cohort. The study was designed to test whether signatures of past pathogen exposure could be identified by cataloging public T cell receptors.

The full study reports these points: Only TCR beta chains were sequenced in this cohort, and the absence of alpha or paired-chain data limited detectable features. Over 15 rarely observed V segments, including chromosome 9 orphons, were excluded from the earlier analysis of approximately 600 of the donors because counts were too low. A cluster of highly shared sequence variants was judged likely to be a technical artifact of the sequencing pipeline. In a later analysis, some 17,000 TCR beta sequences were associated with specific HLA alleles at a false discovery rate of 0.05. The 87-base-pair reads could not distinguish some IMGT-functional V segments, including TRBV6-2 and TRBV6-3, so those segments were excluded. When HLA alleles, especially DR and DQ, strongly co-occurred, attributing TCR associations to individual alleles was difficult. A later analysis found that HLA-associated TCR beta chains were more clonally expanded and had lower generation probabilities than equally common non-associated chains. The classifier was reported to diagnose cytomegalovirus status with high specificity and sensitivity in both the original and validation cohorts. Compared with the roughly 600-donor mean, donors in an Asian-associated ancestry cluster had fewer N-insertions in productive TCRs, according to a later genetic analysis. The study gave a list of about 150 TCR beta chains associated with cytomegalovirus. In vitro tests confirmed that a few of the cytomegalovirus-associated TCR beta chains recognize cytomegalovirus antigens. Most CMV-associated TCR beta chains appeared to be HLA-restricted in a later analysis, and the HLA associations seemed to be driven largely by CMV exposure. For the cohort, immune exposure information was limited to CMV serostatus. An earlier analysis of approximately 600 of the donors showed that most TCR beta V segments appeared in productive rearrangements either about 90% or about 30% of the time, which broadly matched IMGT annotations. The presence/absence analyses assumed that sequencing depth was roughly uniform across donors, and that assumption may not be true. A further reported finding was that TCR beta sequences accurately predicted the HLA-A and HLA-B alleles for most subjects in the first cohort. A later genetic analysis associated a missense DCLRE1C variant with V-gene and J-gene trimming of TCR beta chains, and an independent cohort replicated the association. In a later analysis, several top co-occurrence clusters were reported to appear linked to parvovirus B19, influenza, CMV and Epstein-Barr virus. The authors suggested that the approach could potentially be extended to other disease states and immunological phenotypes. Because HLA typing was unavailable for some donors at each locus, only the typed subset was used in association tests. Most TCR sequences were seen in very few donors, while some public TCRs were found in many individuals. Linkage disequilibrium might explain the correlated functional status among segregating V segments, but an unknown experimental factor could not be excluded. According to a later analysis, TCR association rates differed among HLA loci, with DRB1 alleles showing the most associated TCRs and HLA-C alleles showing the fewest.

The cohort was made up of 666 healthy bone marrow donors. At the time of sampling, every cohort member was nominally healthy, though immune exposures that went unrecorded were likely present. The donor tested CMV seronegative and was one of the 352 seronegative cohort members. A peripheral blood sample was provided by each donor, and peripheral blood mononuclear cells were used for TCR beta sequencing. Genomic DNA extraction from the blood cell samples was performed with the Qiagen DNeasy Blood Extraction Kit. Source material: PBMCs. Recombination linked TRBV7-3 to TRBJ2-1; 8 nucleotides in the junction match TRBD2. The clonotype originates from a man between 45 and 60 years old in good health and CMV-seronegative. The CDR3 region has the sequence CASSRGGPNEQFF. The nucleotide sequence reads as follows: TGTGCCAGCAGCCGGGGGGGACCAAATGAGCAGTTCTTC.